A selection of T cell receptor beta chains follows, all from one sample in a study of control samples from healthy donors and cancer patients. TCRdb's table, derived via immunoSEQ multiplex PCR, lists solely in-frame clones and lacks some. The repertoire includes approximately 140,000 clones, 85% to 95% of them detected once, and roughly 13% sits in the top ten. The material sequenced was blood. The receptors derive from a middle-aged man in good health. The CDR3 runs from the conserved cysteine through the conserved F or W. The order of the fields is clone size, D gene, V gene, J gene, CDR3 DNA, CDR3 protein. A D gene is named only where the DNA matches it firmly. Clone size, where shown, is once, few, many, or a class for clones that have expanded.

NA	NA	TRBV2	TRBJ2-3	TGTGCCAGCAGTGAAGCCAGGGATTTTGATACGCAGTATTTT	CASSEARDFDTQYF
NA	TRBD1	TRBV28	TRBJ1-1	TGTGCCAGCAGTTTATTGGACAGGACCACTGAAGCTTTCTTT	CASSLLDRTTEAFF
NA	TRBD1	TRBV18	TRBJ1-6	TGTGCCAGCTCACTGAATCCGGGACAGGGGGTGAGTTCACCCCTCCACTTT	CASSLNPGQGVSSPLHF
NA	TRBD1	TRBV28	TRBJ2-3	TGTGCCAGCAGTATACGACAGGGGGCGGTGACAGATACGCAGTATTTT	CASSIRQGAVTDTQYF
once	TRBD1	TRBV4-2	TRBJ1-4	TGTGCCAGCAGCCAAGAACGGGACAGGGTTAATGAAAAACTGTTTTTT	CASSQERDRVNEKLFF
NA	TRBD1	TRBV6-1	TRBJ1-6	TGTGCCAGCAGTGAAATCCCCGGGACAGGGGCTAATTCACCCCTCCACTTT	CASSEIPGTGANSPLHF
NA	NA	TRBV27	TRBJ2-6	TGTGCCAGCCGCTCCGTCGGCGGGCGTGGGGCCAACGTCCTGACTTTC	CASRSVGGRGANVLTF
NA	NA	TRBV5-1	TRBJ2-2	TGCGCCACCCAGAGGTCAGCGAACACCGGGGAGCTGTTTTTT	CATQRSANTGELFF
NA	NA	TRBV6-5	TRBJ2-7	TGTGCCAGCACCCGAAGGGGGGACGAGCAGTACTTC	CASTRRGDEQYF
NA	NA	TRBV27	TRBJ1-1	TGTGCCAGCAGTTTATTCGCAGAGATGAACACTGAAGCTTTCTTT	CASSLFAEMNTEAFF
NA	NA	TRBV6-5	TRBJ2-7	TGTGCCAGCACCGCCAGGACGGGGAGCTCCTACGAGCAGTACTTC	CASTARTGSSYEQYF
NA	TRBD1	TRBV2	TRBJ1-4	TGTGCCAGCACAGGGGGGGGGAATGAAAAACTGTTTTTT	CASTGGGNEKLFF
NA	TRBD1	TRBV3-1/TRBV3-2	TRBJ1-4	TGTGCCAGCAGCCAAGATCCAGGGGGGGGGCCAACTAATGAAAAACTGTTTTTT	CASSQDPGGGPTNEKLFF
NA	NA	TRBV6-5	TRBJ2-3	TGTGCCAGCAGTTACCCGGGGTCCGCTACGCAGTATTTT	CASSYPGSATQYF
NA	NA	TRBV10-1	TRBJ2-3	TGCGCCAGCAGTGAGAGGGGCGCAGATACGCAGTATTTT	CASSERGADTQYF
NA	NA	TRBV28	TRBJ1-6	TGTGCCAGCAGTTTGTCAACTAATTCACCCCTCCACTTT	CASSLSTNSPLHF
NA	NA	TRBV5-8	TRBJ2-5	TGTGCCAGCAGGTTGACATCCTTAGAGACCCAGTACTTC	CASRLTSLETQYF
NA	NA	TRBV2	TRBJ2-7	TGTGCCAGCGGGAGCGGGCGTACCTACGAGCAGTACTTC	CASGSGRTYEQYF
NA	NA	TRBV10-3	TRBJ1-2	TGTGCCATCAGTGAGTCGGGACCGCAAGTCTATGGCTACACCTTC	CAISESGPQVYGYTF
NA	NA	TRBV19	TRBJ2-5	TGTGCCAGTAGTATCTCAGGGACTTTGGAGACCCAGTACTTC	CASSISGTLETQYF
NA	TRBD1	TRBV19	TRBJ1-1	TGTGCCAGTAGTATCGGACAGGGGTACACTGAAGCTTTCTTT	CASSIGQGYTEAFF
once	NA	TRBV4-3	TRBJ1-6	TGCGCCAGCAGCCAACAGGGGAGGGATAATTCACCCCTCCACTTT	CASSQQGRDNSPLHF